Listed below are T cell receptor beta chains from one sample, sequenced in a study of T cell changes during pregnancy in multiple sclerosis. The method was immunoSEQ multiplex PCR; TCRdb's version includes in-frame clones alone and lacks a portion of them. Counted here are more than 60,000 clones, roughly nine tenths occurring once; the ten biggest clones make up about 0.3%. The specimen comprised CD4+ T cells from peripheral blood mononuclear cells, sampled in the third trimester of pregnancy. The source of these receptors is a female donor in good health, enrolled as a control in a pregnancy study. Both conserved end residues are part of each CDR3. A D gene is named only where the DNA matches it firmly. Size tells how often a clone was seen (once, few, many) or the class of an expanded clone, and some rows leave it out.

j_call clone_size d_call v_call cdr3_aa cdr3_nt
TRBJ1-2 NA NA TRBV6-5 CASSYGGGIDYGYTF TGTGCCAGCAGTTACGGGGGGGGGATCGACTATGGCTACACCTTC
TRBJ2-7 NA TRBD1 TRBV11-2 CASSVNRDSSSKSSYEQYF TGTGCCAGCAGCGTCAACCGGGACAGCTCCTCCAAGAGCTCCTACGAGCAGTACTTC
TRBJ2-3 NA NA TRBV9 CASSVAPSADTQYF TGTGCCAGCAGCGTAGCCCCCTCCGCAGATACGCAGTATTTT
TRBJ2-3 NA TRBD2 TRBV7-2 CASSLIAGGFVTDTQYF TGTGCCAGCAGCTTAATAGCGGGGGGCTTTGTAACAGATACGCAGTATTTT
TRBJ2-5 NA NA TRBV4-1 CASSQTGSQETQYF TGCGCCAGCAGCCAGACCGGGAGCCAAGAGACCCAGTACTTC
TRBJ2-3 NA TRBD2 TRBV11-3 CASSLASGGTDTQYF TGTGCCAGCAGCTTAGCTAGCGGGGGCACAGATACGCAGTATTTT
TRBJ1-2 once NA TRBV4-3 CASSQDQAGMDYGYTF TGCGCCAGCAGCCAAGATCAGGCAGGGATGGACTATGGCTACACCTTC
TRBJ1-1 NA NA TRBV30 CAWSVEGIAFF TGTGCCTGGAGTGTAGAGGGTATAGCTTTCTTT
TRBJ2-1 NA TRBD2 TRBV11-3 CASSSWTSGGLYNEQFF TGTGCCAGCAGCTCCTGGACTAGCGGGGGCCTCTACAATGAGCAGTTCTTC
TRBJ1-3 NA TRBD1 TRBV7-2 CASSLPDREVLDTIYF TGTGCCAGCAGCTTACCGGACAGGGAAGTCCTGGACACCATATATTTT
TRBJ2-1 NA NA TRBV7-9 CASSLVQGRVNNEQFF TGTGCCAGCAGCTTAGTACAGGGAAGGGTTAACAATGAGCAGTTCTTC
TRBJ1-6 few NA TRBV30 CAWRGRSNSPLHF TGTGCCTGGAGAGGGAGATCTAATTCACCCCTCCACTTT
TRBJ2-3 NA NA TRBV5-1 CASSAGTQPTDTQYF TGCGCCAGCAGCGCCGGGACTCAGCCCACAGATACGCAGTATTTT
TRBJ1-3 NA NA TRBV19 CASSMGRGPSSGNTIYF TGTGCCAGTAGTATGGGGAGGGGACCAAGCTCTGGAAACACCATATATTTT
TRBJ1-5 NA NA TRBV2 CASRRDEGNQPQHF TGTGCCAGCAGGAGGGATGAAGGCAATCAGCCCCAGCATTTT
TRBJ2-2 NA NA TRBV7-2 CASSLWRGNTGELFF TGTGCCAGCAGCTTATGGCGGGGGAACACCGGGGAGCTGTTTTTT
TRBJ2-1 NA NA TRBV5-6 CASSLGRTDYNEQFF TGTGCCAGCAGCTTGGGGAGGACTGACTACAATGAGCAGTTCTTC
TRBJ2-3 NA NA TRBV5-1 CASSSDPRSTDTQYF TGCGCCAGCAGCTCAGATCCCCGTTCCACAGATACGCAGTATTTT
TRBJ1-2 NA NA TRBV21-1 CASSNHKWAGDPPNYGYTF TGTGCCAGCAGCAATCATAAATGGGCAGGGGACCCTCCTAACTATGGCTACACCTTC
TRBJ2-5 NA NA TRBV7-3 CASSLFSGGQETQYF TGTGCCAGCAGCCTCTTCTCAGGGGGGCAAGAGACCCAGTACTTC
TRBJ2-7 NA NA TRBV7-8 CASSPIGGVGAGEQYF TGTGCCAGCAGCCCAATAGGGGGGGTGGGGGCGGGCGAGCAGTACTTC
TRBJ1-1 few NA TRBV7-2 CASSRGSKDTEAFF TGTGCCAGCAGCAGGGGCAGCAAGGACACTGAAGCTTTCTTT
TRBJ1-6 NA NA TRBV7-9 CASSNRELGSPLHF TGTGCCAGCAGTAACAGGGAATTAGGATCACCCCTCCACTTT
TRBJ1-5 NA NA TRBV5-1 CASSNRPNQPQHF TGCGCCAGCAGCAACAGACCGAATCAGCCCCAGCATTTT
TRBJ1-1 NA TRBD1 TRBV5-5 CASSAGQGMAEAFF TGTGCCAGCAGCGCGGGACAGGGGATGGCTGAAGCTTTCTTT
TRBJ2-5 once TRBD1 TRBV7-2 CASSPYSDRAQETQYF TGTGCCAGCAGTCCATATTCCGACAGGGCCCAAGAGACCCAGTACTTC
TRBJ1-1 NA NA TRBV4-1 CASSQEPTGVLNTEAFF TGCGCCAGCAGCCAGGAACCGACAGGAGTCCTGAACACTGAAGCTTTCTTT
TRBJ2-3 NA TRBD2 TRBV5-1 CASSLEAGGVVDTQYF TGCGCCAGCAGCTTGGAAGCGGGGGGCGTCGTGGATACGCAGTATTTT
TRBJ1-1 NA NA TRBV18 CASSPWGGAVENTEAFF TGTGCCAGCTCACCATGGGGGGGGGCCGTGGAAAACACTGAAGCTTTCTTT
TRBJ2-2 NA NA TRBV12-5 CASNADTGELFF TGTGCTAGTAACGCGGACACCGGGGAGCTGTTTTTT
TRBJ2-3 NA NA TRBV7-2 CASSLRGTSTDTQYF TGTGCCAGCAGCTTACGCGGGACTAGCACAGATACGCAGTATTTT
TRBJ1-2 once TRBD1 TRBV30 CAWSVNRGYYGYTF TGTGCCTGGAGTGTAAACAGGGGCTACTATGGCTACACCTTC
TRBJ2-1 few TRBD1 TRBV10-2 CASTHRDSYNEQFF TGCGCCAGCACTCACCGGGACAGTTACAATGAGCAGTTCTTC
TRBJ1-1 NA NA TRBV7-3 CASSLMGENTEAFF TGTGCCAGCAGCTTAATGGGAGAGAACACTGAAGCTTTCTTT
TRBJ1-2 NA NA TRBV7-2 CASSRDISPSRYGYTF TGTGCCAGCAGCCGGGATATTAGCCCATCCCGCTATGGCTACACCTTC
TRBJ2-1 once NA TRBV4-3 CASSQAYQQGYEQFF TGCGCCAGCAGCCAAGCCTACCAACAGGGCTATGAGCAGTTCTTC
TRBJ2-2 NA NA TRBV11-3 CASSLEYGELFF TGTGCCAGCAGCTTAGAATACGGGGAGCTGTTTTTT
TRBJ1-2 NA NA TRBV6-5 CASSYVGMGAYGYTF TGTGCCAGCAGTTACGTAGGGATGGGGGCCTATGGCTACACCTTC
TRBJ1-2 NA NA TRBV30 CAWSIGGAESYGYTF TGTGCCTGGAGTATAGGGGGGGCCGAAAGCTATGGCTACACCTTC
TRBJ2-3 NA NA TRBV4-2 CASSQDGPISDTSTDTQYF TGTGCCAGCAGCCAAGATGGCCCTATTAGCGACACTAGCACAGATACGCAGTATTTT
TRBJ1-4 NA NA TRBV18 CASSPVSTESYGKLFF TGTGCCAGCTCACCTGTATCAACAGAGAGTTACGGAAAACTGTTTTTT
TRBJ1-1 once NA TRBV5-1 CASSPQDSLNTEAFF TGCGCCAGCAGCCCTCAGGACAGCTTGAACACTGAAGCTTTCTTT
TRBJ2-1 once NA TRBV10-3 CAISEYGSGNLNEQFF TGTGCCATCAGTGAGTACGGGTCAGGGAATCTCAATGAGCAGTTCTTC
TRBJ2-7 NA TRBD1 TRBV6-5 CASSRQGSNEQYF TGTGCCAGTTCTCGACAGGGCTCAAACGAGCAGTACTTC
TRBJ1-4 NA NA TRBV7-2 CASSLTGQNEKLFF TGTGCCAGCAGCCTGACAGGTCAAAATGAAAAACTGTTTTTT
TRBJ2-3 NA TRBD1 TRBV6-1 CASSDRGLGSTDTQYF TGTGCCAGCAGTGACAGGGGGCTGGGGTCCACAGATACGCAGTATTTT
TRBJ1-1 few NA TRBV11-2 CASSPLNAGGAFF TGTGCCAGCAGCCCCCTTAATGCGGGCGGGGCTTTCTTT
TRBJ2-2 NA TRBD2 TRBV7-8 CASSLSGGITGELFF TGTGCCAGCAGCCTTAGCGGGGGGATCACCGGGGAGCTGTTTTTT
TRBJ1-2 NA TRBD1 TRBV27 CASSPSGTGYGYTF TGTGCCAGCAGTCCTTCCGGGACAGGGTACGGCTACACCTTC
TRBJ2-7 once TRBD1 TRBV7-8 CASTWADRGSYEQYF TGTGCCAGCACGTGGGCGGACAGGGGCTCCTACGAGCAGTACTTC
TRBJ1-1 NA NA TRBV19 CASVSSRLGTEAFF TGTGCCAGTGTTAGTAGCAGATTAGGCACTGAAGCTTTCTTT
TRBJ2-1 NA NA TRBV9 CASSVEASRNEQFF TGTGCCAGCAGCGTAGAGGCTAGTAGGAATGAGCAGTTCTTC
TRBJ2-2 NA TRBD1 TRBV7-2 CASRAPRQGYTGELFF TGTGCCAGCAGGGCCCCGAGACAGGGGTACACCGGGGAGCTGTTTTTT
TRBJ2-7 NA TRBD2 TRBV30 CAWSGRGSYEQYF TGTGCCTGGAGTGGGCGGGGGTCCTACGAGCAGTACTTC
TRBJ1-2 NA NA TRBV30 CAWSVSGARNGYTF TGTGCCTGGAGTGTCTCAGGGGCTAGGAATGGCTACACCTTC
TRBJ2-6 NA NA TRBV13 CAIGTPGANVLTF TGTGCCATCGGGACACCTGGGGCCAACGTCCTGACTTTC
TRBJ1-1 once NA TRBV4-3 CASSQAAQGDTEAFF TGCGCCAGCAGCCAGGCCGCACAGGGCGACACTGAAGCTTTCTTT
TRBJ2-7 NA NA TRBV6-5 CASSPGQHYEQYF TGTGCCAGCAGCCCCGGACAGCACTACGAGCAGTACTTC
TRBJ1-2 once NA TRBV5-5 CASSLDTNNYGYTF TGTGCCAGCAGCTTGGATACAAATAACTATGGCTACACCTTC